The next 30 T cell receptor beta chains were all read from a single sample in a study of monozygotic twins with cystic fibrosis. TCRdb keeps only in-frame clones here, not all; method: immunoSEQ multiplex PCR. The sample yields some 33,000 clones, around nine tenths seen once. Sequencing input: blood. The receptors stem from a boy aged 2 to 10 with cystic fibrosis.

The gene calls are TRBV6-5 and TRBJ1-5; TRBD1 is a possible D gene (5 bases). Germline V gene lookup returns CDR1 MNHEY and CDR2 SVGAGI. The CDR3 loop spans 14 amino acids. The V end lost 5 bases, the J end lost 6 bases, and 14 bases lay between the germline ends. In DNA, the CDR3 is TGTGCCAGCAGTCTCAGGCAGGGAGGTCAGCCCCAGCATTTT. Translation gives CASSLRQGGQPQHF.

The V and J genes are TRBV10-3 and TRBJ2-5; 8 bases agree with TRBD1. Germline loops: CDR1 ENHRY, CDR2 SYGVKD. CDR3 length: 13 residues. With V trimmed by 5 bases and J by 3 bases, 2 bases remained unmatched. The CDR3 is CAISTGQEETQYF. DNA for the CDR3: TGTGCCATCAGTACGGGACAGGAAGAGACCCAGTACTTC.

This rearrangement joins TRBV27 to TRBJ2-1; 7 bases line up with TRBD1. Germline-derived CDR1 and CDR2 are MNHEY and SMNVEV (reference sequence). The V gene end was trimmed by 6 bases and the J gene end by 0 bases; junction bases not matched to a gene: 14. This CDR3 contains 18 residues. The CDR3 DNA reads TGTGCCAGCAGCCCTCTTGGGACAGTCGCAGTCTCCTACAATGAGCAGTTCTTC. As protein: CASSPLGTVAVSYNEQFF.

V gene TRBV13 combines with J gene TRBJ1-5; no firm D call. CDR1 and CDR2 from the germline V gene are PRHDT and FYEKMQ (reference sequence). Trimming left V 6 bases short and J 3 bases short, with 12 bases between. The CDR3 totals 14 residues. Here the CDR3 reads CASSGTGLNQPQHF. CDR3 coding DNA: TGTGCCAGCAGTGGAACGGGTCTCAATCAGCCCCAGCATTTT.

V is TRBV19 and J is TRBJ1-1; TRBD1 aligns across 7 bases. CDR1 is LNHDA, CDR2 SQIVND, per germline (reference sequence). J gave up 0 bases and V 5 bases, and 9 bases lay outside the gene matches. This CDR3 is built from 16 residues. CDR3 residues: CASSPRQGAVNTEAFF. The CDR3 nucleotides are TGTGCCAGTAGTCCGCGACAGGGTGCCGTGAACACTGAAGCTTTCTTT.

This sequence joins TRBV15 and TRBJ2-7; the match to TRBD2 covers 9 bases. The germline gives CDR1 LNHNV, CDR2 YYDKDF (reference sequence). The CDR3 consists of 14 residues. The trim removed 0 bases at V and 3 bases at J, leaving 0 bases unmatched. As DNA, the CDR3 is TGTGCCACCAGCAGAGAAGCGGGGGGCTACGAGCAGTACTTC. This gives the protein CATSREAGGYEQYF.

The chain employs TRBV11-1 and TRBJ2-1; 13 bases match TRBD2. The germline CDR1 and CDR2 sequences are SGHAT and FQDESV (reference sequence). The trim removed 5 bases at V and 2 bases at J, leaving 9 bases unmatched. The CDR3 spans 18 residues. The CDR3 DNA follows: TGTGCCAGCAGCCGATCCGGGACTAGCGGGGCCCCCTACAATGAGCAGTTCTTC. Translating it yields CASSRSGTSGAPYNEQFF.

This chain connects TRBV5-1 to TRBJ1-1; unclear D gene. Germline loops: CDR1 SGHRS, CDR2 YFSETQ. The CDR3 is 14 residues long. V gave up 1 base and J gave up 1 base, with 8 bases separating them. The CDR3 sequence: CASSLRTGNTEAFF. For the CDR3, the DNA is TGCGCCAGCAGCTTGAGGACGGGGAACACTGAAGCTTTCTTT.

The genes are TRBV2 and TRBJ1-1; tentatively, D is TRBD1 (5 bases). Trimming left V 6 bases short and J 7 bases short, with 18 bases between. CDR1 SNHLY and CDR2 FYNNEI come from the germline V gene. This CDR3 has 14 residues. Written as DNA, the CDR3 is TGTGCCAGCAGCGCCCCAGGAGGGGAGGGTGAAGCTTTCTTT. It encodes CASSAPGGEGEAFF.

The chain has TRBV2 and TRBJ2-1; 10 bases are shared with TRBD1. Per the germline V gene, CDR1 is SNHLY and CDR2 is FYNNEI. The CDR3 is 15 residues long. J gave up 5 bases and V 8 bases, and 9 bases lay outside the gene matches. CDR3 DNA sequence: TGTGCCAGCCCCCGTCCCGGGACAGGGGACAATGAGCAGTTCTTC. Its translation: CASPRPGTGDNEQFF.

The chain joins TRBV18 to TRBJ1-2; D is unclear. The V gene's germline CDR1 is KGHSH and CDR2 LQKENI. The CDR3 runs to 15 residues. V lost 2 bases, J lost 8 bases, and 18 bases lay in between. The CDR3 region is CASSPAASHTIGYTF. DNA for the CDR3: TGTGCCAGCTCACCAGCAGCATCCCACACTATAGGCTACACCTTC.

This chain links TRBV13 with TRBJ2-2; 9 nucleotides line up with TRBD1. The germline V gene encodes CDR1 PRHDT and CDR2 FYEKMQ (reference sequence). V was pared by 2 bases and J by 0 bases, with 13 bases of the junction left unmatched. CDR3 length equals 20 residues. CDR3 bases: TGTGCCAGCAGCTTAATTTTAACAGGGGGCCCCACTCCGAACACCGGGGAGCTGTTTTTT. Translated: CASSLILTGGPTPNTGELFF. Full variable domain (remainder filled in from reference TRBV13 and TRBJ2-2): AAGVIQSPRHLIKEKRETATLKCYPIPRHDTVYWYQQGPGQDPQFLISFYEKMQSDKGSIPDRFSAQQFSDYHSELNMSSLELGDSALYFCASSLILTGGPTPNTGELFFGEGSRLTVL.

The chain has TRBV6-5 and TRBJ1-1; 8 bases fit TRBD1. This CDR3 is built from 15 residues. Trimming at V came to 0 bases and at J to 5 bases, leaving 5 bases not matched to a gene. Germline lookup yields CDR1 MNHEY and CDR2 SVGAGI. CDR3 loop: CASSYSTGEGTEAFF. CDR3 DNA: TGTGCCAGCAGTTACTCGACAGGGGAGGGTACTGAAGCTTTCTTT.

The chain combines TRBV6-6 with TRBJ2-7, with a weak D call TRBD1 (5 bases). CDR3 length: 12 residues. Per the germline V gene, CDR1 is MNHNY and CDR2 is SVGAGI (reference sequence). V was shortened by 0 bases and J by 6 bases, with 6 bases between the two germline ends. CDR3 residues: CASSYSQGEQYF. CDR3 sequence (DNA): TGTGCCAGCAGTTACTCGCAGGGCGAGCAGTACTTC.

The CDR3 loop reads CASSPGTVFYEQYF. CDR3 bases: TGTGCCAGCAGCCCAGGGACAGTCTTCTACGAGCAGTACTTC. The chain links TRBV4-2 to TRBJ2-7; 7 positions agree with TRBD1. The CDR3 contains 14 residues. Germline CDR1 LGHNA, CDR2 YNFKEQ. V shed 4 bases, J shed 3 bases, and the junction held 6 bases outside the gene matches.

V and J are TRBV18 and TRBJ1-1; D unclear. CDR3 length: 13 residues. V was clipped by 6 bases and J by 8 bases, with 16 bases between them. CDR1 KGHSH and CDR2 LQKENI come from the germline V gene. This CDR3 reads CASSASVNYEAFF. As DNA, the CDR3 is TGTGCCAGCTCGGCGTCCGTCAACTACGAAGCTTTCTTT.

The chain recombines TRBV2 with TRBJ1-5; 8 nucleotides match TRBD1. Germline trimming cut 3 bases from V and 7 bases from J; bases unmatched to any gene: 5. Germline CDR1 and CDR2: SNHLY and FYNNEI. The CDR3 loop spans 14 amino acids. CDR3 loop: CASSDGQGVQPQHF. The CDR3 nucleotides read TGTGCCAGCAGTGACGGACAGGGTGTCCAGCCCCAGCATTTT.

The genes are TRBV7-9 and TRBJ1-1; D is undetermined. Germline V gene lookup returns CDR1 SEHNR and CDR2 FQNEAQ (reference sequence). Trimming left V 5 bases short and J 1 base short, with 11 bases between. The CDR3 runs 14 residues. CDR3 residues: CASSTDKTNTEAFF. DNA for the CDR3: TGTGCCAGCAGCACAGACAAGACGAACACTGAAGCTTTCTTT.

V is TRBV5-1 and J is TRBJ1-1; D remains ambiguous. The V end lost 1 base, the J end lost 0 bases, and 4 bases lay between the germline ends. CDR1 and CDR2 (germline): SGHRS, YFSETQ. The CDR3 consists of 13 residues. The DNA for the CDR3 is TGCGCCAGCAGCTTGTACGTGAACACTGAAGCTTTCTTT. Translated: CASSLYVNTEAFF. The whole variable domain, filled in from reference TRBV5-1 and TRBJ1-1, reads KAGVTQTPRYLIKTRGQQVTLSCSPISGHRSVSWYQQTPGQGLQFLFEYFSETQRNKGNFPGRFSGRQFSNSRSEMNVSTLELGDSALYLCASSLYVNTEAFFGQGTRLTVV.

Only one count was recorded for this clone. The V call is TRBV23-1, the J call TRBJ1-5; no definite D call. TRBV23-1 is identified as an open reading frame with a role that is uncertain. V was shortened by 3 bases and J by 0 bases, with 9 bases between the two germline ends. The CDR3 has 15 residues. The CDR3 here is CASSQQIHSNQPQHF. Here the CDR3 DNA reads TGCGCCAGCAGTCAGCAGATTCATAGCAATCAGCCCCAGCATTTT.

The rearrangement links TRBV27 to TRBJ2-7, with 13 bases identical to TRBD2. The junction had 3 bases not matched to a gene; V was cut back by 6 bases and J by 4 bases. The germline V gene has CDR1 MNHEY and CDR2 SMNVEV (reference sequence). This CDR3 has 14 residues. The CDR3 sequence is CASRQLAGGYEQYF. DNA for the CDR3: TGTGCCAGCAGGCAACTAGCGGGGGGGTACGAGCAGTACTTC.

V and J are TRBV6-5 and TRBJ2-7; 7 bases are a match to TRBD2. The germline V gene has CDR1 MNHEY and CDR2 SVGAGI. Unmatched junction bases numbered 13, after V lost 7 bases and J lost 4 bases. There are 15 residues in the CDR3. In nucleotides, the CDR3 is TGTGCCAGCACGGATCCGCGGGGGTCCTTGTACGAGCAGTACTTC. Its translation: CASTDPRGSLYEQYF.

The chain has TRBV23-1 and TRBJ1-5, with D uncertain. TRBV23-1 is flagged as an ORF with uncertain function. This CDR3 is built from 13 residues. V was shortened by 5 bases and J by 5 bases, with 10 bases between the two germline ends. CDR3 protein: CASSFLPHQPQHF. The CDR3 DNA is TGCGCCAGCAGTTTTTTACCCCATCAGCCCCAGCATTTT.

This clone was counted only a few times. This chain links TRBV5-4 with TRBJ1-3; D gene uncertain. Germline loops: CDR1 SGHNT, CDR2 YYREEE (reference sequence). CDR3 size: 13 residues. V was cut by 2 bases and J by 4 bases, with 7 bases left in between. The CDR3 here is CASSFDGGNTIYF. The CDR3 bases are TGTGCCAGCAGCTTCGACGGGGGAAACACCATATATTTT.

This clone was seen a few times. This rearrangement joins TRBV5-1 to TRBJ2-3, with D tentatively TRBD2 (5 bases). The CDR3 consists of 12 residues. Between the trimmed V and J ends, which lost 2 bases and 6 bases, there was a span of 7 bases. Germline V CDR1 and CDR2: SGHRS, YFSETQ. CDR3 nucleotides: TGCGCCAGCAGCTTAACGGGGGATACGCAGTATTTT. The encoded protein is CASSLTGDTQYF.

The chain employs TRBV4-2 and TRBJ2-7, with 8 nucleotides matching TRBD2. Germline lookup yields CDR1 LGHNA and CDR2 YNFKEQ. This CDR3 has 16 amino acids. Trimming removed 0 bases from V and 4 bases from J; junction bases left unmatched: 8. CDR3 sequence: CASSQDSAGGGYEQYF. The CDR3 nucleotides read TGTGCCAGCAGCCAAGATTCCGCGGGGGGCGGATACGAGCAGTACTTC.

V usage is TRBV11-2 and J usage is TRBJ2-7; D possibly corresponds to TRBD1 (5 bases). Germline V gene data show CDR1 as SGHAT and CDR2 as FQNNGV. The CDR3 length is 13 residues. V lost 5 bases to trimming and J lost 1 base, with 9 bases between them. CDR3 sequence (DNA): TGTGCCAGCAGCACAGACAGATCCTACGAGCAGTACTTC. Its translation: CASSTDRSYEQYF.

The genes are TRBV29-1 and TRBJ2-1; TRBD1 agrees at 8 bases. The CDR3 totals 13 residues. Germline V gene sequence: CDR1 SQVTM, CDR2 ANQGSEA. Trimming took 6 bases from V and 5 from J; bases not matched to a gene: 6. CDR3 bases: TGCAGCGTCCTCGGGACAGGACACAATGAGCAGTTCTTC. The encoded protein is CSVLGTGHNEQFF.

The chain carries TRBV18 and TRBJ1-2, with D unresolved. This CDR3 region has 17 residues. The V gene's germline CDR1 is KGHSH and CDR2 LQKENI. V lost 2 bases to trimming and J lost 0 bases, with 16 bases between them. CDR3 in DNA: TGTGCCAGCTCACCATCCAGCCTCAACTCAGCTAACTATGGCTACACCTTC. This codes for CASSPSSLNSANYGYTF.

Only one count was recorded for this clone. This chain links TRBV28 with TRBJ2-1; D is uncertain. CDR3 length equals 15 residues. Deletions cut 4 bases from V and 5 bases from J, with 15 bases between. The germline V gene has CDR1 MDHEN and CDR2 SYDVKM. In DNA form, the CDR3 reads TGTGCCAGCAGTTCCCTCCTCACGGCGAACAATGAGCAGTTCTTC. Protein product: CASSSLLTANNEQFF.